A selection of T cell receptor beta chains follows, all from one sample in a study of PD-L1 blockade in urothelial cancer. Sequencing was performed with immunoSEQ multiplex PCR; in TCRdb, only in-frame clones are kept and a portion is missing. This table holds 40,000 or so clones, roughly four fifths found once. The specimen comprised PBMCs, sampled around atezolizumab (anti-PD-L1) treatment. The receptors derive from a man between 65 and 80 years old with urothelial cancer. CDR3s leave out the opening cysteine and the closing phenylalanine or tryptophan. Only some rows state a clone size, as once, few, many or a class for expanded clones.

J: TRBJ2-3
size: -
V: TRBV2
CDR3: ASSQGTSGNTDTQY

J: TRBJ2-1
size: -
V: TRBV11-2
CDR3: ASSLLLLATTYNEQF

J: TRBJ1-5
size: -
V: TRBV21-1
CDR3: ASSKRVLARNSNQPQH

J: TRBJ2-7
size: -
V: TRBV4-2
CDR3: ASSQDRLAGGPTTTYEQY

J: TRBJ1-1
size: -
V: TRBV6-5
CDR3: ASSYGRTGGTEAF

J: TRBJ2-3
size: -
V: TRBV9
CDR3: ASSETSGATDTQY

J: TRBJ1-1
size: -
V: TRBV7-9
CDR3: ASSLQGLNTEAF

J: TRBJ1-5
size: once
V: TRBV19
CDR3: ASSIGDSQPQH

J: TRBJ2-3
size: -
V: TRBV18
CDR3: ASSPTSGTDTQY

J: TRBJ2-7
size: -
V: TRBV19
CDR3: ASSARPGGGPSYEQY

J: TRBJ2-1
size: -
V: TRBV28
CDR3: ASSSGLAARYLFRNEQF

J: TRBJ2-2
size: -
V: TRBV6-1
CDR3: ASSEAQGDTGELF

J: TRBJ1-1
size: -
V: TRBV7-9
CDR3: ASSLRAGENTEAF

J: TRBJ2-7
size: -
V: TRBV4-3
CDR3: ASSQDSGTDYEQY

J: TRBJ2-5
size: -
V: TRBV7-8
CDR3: ASSPPIRQGGPWTQY

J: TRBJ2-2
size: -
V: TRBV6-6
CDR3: ASSPRDRGTGELF

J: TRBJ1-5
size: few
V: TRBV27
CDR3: ASRIGQGDQPQH

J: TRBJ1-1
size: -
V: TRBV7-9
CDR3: ASSLALGASEAF

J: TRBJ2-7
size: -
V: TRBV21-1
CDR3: ASSKRRTGSPYEQY

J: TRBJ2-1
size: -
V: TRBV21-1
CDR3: ASSKQLAGGNEQF

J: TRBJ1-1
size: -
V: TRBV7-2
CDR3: ASSLARVWDTEAF

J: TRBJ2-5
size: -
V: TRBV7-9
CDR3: ASSFLGVLQETQY

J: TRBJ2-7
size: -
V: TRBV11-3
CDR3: ASSPRQGGNEQY

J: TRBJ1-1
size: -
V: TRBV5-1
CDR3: ASSLQGSPMNTEAF

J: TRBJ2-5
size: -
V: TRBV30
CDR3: AWSASGVPGTQY

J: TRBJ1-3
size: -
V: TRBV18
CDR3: ASSPATGSSSGNTIY

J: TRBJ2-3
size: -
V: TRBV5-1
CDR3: ASSLEKGATDTQY

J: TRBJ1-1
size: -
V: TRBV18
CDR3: ASSPGTKEAF

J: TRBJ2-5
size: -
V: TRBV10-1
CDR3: ASSDTSGTAETQY

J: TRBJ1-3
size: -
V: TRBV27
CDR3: ASSFSGPGNTIY

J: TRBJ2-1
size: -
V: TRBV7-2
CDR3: ASSPPGRDEQF

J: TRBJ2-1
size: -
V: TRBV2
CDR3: ASSGGQALGEQF

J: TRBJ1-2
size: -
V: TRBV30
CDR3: AWSVGGERAYGYT

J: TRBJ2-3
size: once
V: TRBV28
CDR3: ASSLARGPDTQY

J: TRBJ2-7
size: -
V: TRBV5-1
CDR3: ASSLVGQAYEQY

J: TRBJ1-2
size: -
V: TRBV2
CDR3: ASSEQGLVNSDYT

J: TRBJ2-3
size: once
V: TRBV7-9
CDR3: ASSRSTSVGDTQY

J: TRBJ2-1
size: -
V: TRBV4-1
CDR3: ASSPNLLAGGPNNEQF

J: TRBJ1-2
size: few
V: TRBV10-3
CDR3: AIIPDRGSYGYT

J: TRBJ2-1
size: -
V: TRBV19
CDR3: ASSILAGGPDEQF

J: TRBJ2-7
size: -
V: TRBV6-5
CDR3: ASSYSGEPGGEQY

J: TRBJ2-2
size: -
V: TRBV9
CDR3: ASSVAGTRTGESGELF

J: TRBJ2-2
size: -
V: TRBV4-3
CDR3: ASSPRQREDTGELF

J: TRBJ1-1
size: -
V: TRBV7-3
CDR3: ASSLSRDTEAF

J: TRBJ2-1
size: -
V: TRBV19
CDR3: ASSIETGYNEQF

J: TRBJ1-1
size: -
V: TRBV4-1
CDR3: ASSQVFVRGLVEAF

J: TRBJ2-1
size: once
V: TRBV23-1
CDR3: ASPPYNEQF

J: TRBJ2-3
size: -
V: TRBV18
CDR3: ASSASGRTDTQY

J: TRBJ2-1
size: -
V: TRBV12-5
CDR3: ASGLETGEDEQF

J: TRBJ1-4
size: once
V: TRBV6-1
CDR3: ASSDVQFAEKLF

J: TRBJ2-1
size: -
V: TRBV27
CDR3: ASSRFTGTASDEQF

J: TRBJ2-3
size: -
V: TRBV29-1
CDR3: SVQGVSTDTQY

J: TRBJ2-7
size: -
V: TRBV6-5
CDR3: ASRLNRDLTYEQY

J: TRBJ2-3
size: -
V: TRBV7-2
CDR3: ASSLTRGSTDTQY

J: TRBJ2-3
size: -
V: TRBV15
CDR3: ATSRRTGGWNTQY